This T cell receptor beta chain was sequenced during a study of cytomegalovirus exposure and HLA in healthy donors. Use of 60 Vbeta and 13 Jbeta primers characterized the PCR. Assay used: immunoSEQ multiplex PCR; TCRdb lists only in-frame clones, some missing. The table shows 95,000 to 150,000 clones, with roughly four fifths occurring only once. This TCR was recovered from a woman between 25 and 40 years old in good health and CMV-seropositive. Sequenced: PBMCs.

The CDR3 DNA reads as TGTGCCAGCAGCCTGACTAGCGCAAGTACAGATACGCAGTATTTT. Its protein product is CASSLTSASTDTQYF. The rearrangement links TRBV5-4 to TRBJ2-3; TRBD2 matches 8 bases. The CDR3 is 15 amino acids. Germline CDR1 SGHNT, CDR2 YYREEE (reference sequence). V shed 4 bases and J 3 bases; nucleotides not matched to a gene: 7.